This is a list of T cell receptor beta chains from one sample in a study of cytomegalovirus exposure and HLA in healthy donors. TCRdb's copy holds only in-frame clones and misses some; the assay was immunoSEQ multiplex PCR. The sample lists 130,000 or so clones, approximately 82% seen once, with roughly 3.2% in the top ten. The sequenced sample was PBMCs. These receptor sequences come from a man aged 18 to 30 in good health and CMV-seropositive. Each CDR3 is given with its conserved first and last residue. The order of the fields is V gene, D gene, clone size, J gene, CDR3 protein, CDR3 DNA. D genes are given only for firm matches. Not all rows give a size; the values are once, few, many and, for expanded clones, a class.

V: TRBV9; D: .; size: .; J: TRBJ1-3; CDR3: CASSDRDRLSGNTIYF; DNA: TGTGCCAGCAGCGACAGGGACCGACTATCGGGAAACACCATATATTTT
V: TRBV10-3; D: .; size: .; J: TRBJ2-7; CDR3: CAIRGAGASGSEQYF; DNA: TGTGCCATCAGGGGGGCGGGGGCCTCTGGTTCAGAGCAGTACTTC
V: TRBV2; D: TRBD2; size: .; J: TRBJ2-1; CDR3: CASAPSGSSYNEQFF; DNA: TGTGCCAGCGCCCCCAGCGGGAGCTCCTACAATGAGCAGTTCTTC
V: TRBV19; D: TRBD1; size: .; J: TRBJ1-4; CDR3: CASTPSPRTGAEKLFF; DNA: TGTGCCAGTACCCCTTCCCCGAGGACAGGGGCTGAAAAACTGTTTTTT
V: TRBV7-9; D: TRBD2; size: .; J: TRBJ2-3; CDR3: CASSPSSGLTDTQYF; DNA: TGTGCCAGCAGCCCATCTAGCGGCCTCACAGATACGCAGTATTTT
V: TRBV18; D: .; size: .; J: TRBJ2-7; CDR3: CASSPEVAYEQYF; DNA: TGTGCCAGCTCACCTGAGGTTGCCTACGAGCAGTACTTC
V: TRBV2; D: .; size: few; J: TRBJ1-1; CDR3: CASRVTGKSEAFF; DNA: TGTGCCAGCAGGGTTACAGGGAAGAGTGAAGCTTTCTTT
V: TRBV5-5; D: TRBD1; size: .; J: TRBJ1-2; CDR3: CASSFNSRTGEDGYTF; DNA: TGTGCCAGCAGCTTCAACTCCCGGACAGGGGAGGATGGCTACACCTTC
V: TRBV6-1; D: .; size: .; J: TRBJ2-3; CDR3: CASSHDRYQQYF; DNA: TGTGCCAGCAGTCACGACAGGTACCAGCAGTATTTT
V: TRBV12-5; D: TRBD1; size: .; J: TRBJ1-3; CDR3: CASGKDRGENSGNTIYF; DNA: TGTGCTAGTGGTAAGGACAGGGGAGAGAATTCTGGAAACACCATATATTTT
V: TRBV7-2; D: .; size: .; J: TRBJ2-7; CDR3: CASSLTLPYEQYF; DNA: TGTGCCAGCAGCTTGACACTTCCCTACGAGCAGTACTTC
V: TRBV19; D: TRBD1; size: .; J: TRBJ1-1; CDR3: CASSIDRDRGFLNTEAFF; DNA: TGTGCCAGTAGTATAGATCGTGACAGGGGCTTTTTGAACACTGAAGCTTTCTTT
V: TRBV29-1; D: .; size: few; J: TRBJ1-5; CDR3: CSVEEGGGGNQPQHF; DNA: TGCAGCGTTGAAGAAGGAGGGGGAGGGAATCAGCCCCAGCATTTT
V: TRBV6-6; D: .; size: .; J: TRBJ1-2; CDR3: CASVVLIEQAFTF; DNA: TGTGCCAGCGTTGTTTTAATCGAACAGGCCTTTACCTTC
V: TRBV2; D: .; size: few; J: TRBJ1-5; CDR3: CASRGFGLSNQPQHF; DNA: TGTGCCAGCAGAGGATTCGGGTTGAGCAATCAGCCCCAGCATTTT
V: TRBV30; D: .; size: .; J: TRBJ2-4; CDR3: CAWSVHRVSRVDKNIQYF; DNA: TGCGCCTGGAGTGTACACAGAGTGAGCCGAGTTGACAAAAACATTCAGTACTTC